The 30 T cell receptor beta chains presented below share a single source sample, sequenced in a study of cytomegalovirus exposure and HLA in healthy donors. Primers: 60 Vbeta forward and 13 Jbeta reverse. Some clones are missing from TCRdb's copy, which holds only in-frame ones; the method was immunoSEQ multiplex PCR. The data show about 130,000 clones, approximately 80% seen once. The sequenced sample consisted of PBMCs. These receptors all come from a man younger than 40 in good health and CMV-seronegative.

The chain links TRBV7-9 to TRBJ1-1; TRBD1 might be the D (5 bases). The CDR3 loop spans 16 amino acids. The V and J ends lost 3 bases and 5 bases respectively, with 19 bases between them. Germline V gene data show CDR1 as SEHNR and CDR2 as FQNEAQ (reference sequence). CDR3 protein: CASSFIVWGRLTEAFF. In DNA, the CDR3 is TGTGCCAGCAGCTTCATAGTTTGGGGCAGATTAACTGAAGCTTTCTTT. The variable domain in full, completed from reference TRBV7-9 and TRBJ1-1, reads DTGVSQNPRHKITKRGQNVTFRCDPISEHNRLYWYRQTLGQGPEFLTYFQNEAQLEKSRLLSDRFSAERPKGSFSTLEIQRTEQGDSAMYLCASSFIVWGRLTEAFFGQGTRLTVV.

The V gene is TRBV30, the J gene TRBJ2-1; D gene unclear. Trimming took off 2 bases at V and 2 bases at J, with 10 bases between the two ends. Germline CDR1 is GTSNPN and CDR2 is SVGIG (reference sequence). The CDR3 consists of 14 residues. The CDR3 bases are TGTGCCTGGAGTTTCTCGAGTACCTACAATGAGCAGTTCTTC. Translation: CAWSFSSTYNEQFF.

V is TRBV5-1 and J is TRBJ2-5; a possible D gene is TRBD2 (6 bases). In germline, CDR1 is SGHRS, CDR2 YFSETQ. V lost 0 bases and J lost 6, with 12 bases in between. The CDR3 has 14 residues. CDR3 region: CASSLASSEQTQYF. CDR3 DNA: TGCGCCAGCAGCTTGGCGTCTAGCGAACAGACCCAGTACTTC.

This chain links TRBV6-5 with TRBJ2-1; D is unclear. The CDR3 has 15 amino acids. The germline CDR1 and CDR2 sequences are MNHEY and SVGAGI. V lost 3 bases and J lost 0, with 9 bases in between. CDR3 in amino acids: CASSYSWSSYNEQFF. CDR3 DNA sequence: TGTGCCAGCAGTTATTCATGGAGCTCCTACAATGAGCAGTTCTTC.

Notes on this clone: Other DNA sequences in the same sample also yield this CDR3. The CDR3 loop reads CASSLGAYNEQFF. Written as DNA, the CDR3 is TGTGCCAGCAGCTTGGGAGCCTACAATGAGCAGTTCTTC. The V and J genes are TRBV7-9 and TRBJ2-1, with D perhaps TRBD2 (5 bases). The CDR3 length is 13 residues. Germline CDR1 SEHNR, CDR2 FQNEAQ (reference sequence). The V end lost 3 bases, the J end lost 2 bases, and 5 bases lay between the germline ends.

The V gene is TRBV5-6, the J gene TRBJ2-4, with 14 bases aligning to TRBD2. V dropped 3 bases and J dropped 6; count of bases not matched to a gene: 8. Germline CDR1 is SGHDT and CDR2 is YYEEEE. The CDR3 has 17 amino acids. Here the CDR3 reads CASSSPGLAGAGNIQYF. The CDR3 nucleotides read TGTGCCAGCAGCTCTCCGGGACTAGCGGGAGCGGGAAACATTCAGTACTTC.

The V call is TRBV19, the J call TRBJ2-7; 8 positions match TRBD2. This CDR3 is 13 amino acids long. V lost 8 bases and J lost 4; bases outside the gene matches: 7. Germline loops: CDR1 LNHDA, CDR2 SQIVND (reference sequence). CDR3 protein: CASGRGAVYEQYF. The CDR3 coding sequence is TGTGCCAGTGGGCGGGGGGCTGTTTACGAGCAGTACTTC.

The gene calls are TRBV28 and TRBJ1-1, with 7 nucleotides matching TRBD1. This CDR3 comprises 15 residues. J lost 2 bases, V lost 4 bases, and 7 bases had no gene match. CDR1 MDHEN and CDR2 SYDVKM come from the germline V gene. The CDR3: CASSSRQGPNTEAFF. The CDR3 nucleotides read TGTGCCAGCAGTTCTCGACAGGGCCCAAACACTGAAGCTTTCTTT.

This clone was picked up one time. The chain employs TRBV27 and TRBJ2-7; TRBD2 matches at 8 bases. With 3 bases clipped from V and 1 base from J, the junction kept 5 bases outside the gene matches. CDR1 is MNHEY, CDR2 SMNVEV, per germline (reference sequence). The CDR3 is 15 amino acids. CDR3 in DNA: TGTGCCAGCAGTTTGGCTAGCGGGCCTTCCTACGAGCAGTACTTC. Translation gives CASSLASGPSYEQYF.

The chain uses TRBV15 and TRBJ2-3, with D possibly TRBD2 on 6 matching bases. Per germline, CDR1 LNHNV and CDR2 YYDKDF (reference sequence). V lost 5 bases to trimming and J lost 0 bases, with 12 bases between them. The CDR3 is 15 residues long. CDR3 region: CATSRGEDSTDTQYF. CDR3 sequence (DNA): TGTGCCACCAGCCGCGGGGAGGATAGCACAGATACGCAGTATTTT.

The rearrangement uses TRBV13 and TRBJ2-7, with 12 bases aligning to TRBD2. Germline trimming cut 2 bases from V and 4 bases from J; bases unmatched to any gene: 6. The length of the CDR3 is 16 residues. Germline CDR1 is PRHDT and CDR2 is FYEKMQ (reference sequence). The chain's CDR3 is CASSLITTSGRYEQYF. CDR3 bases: TGTGCCAGCAGCTTAATCACGACTAGCGGGAGATACGAGCAGTACTTC.

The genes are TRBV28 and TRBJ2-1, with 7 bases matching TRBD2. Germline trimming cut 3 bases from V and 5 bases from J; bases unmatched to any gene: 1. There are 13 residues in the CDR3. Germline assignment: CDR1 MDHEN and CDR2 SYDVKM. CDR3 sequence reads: CASSFAGDNEQFF. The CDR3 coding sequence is TGTGCCAGCAGTTTTGCGGGAGACAATGAGCAGTTCTTC.

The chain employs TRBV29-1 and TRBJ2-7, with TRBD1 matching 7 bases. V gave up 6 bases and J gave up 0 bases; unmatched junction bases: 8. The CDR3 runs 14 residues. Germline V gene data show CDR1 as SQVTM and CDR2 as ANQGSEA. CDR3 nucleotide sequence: TGCAGCGTGCCAAAGGGGGCGGCCTCCTACGAGCAGTACTTC. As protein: CSVPKGAASYEQYF.

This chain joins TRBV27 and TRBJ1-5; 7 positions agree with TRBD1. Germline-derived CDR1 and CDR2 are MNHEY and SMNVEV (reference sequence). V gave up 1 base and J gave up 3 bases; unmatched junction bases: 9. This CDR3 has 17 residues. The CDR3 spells CASSLFGRGSYNQPQHF. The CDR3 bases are TGTGCCAGCAGTTTATTCGGCAGGGGGTCTTACAATCAGCCCCAGCATTTT.

CDR3: CASSQDGGRAVTGELFF. The CDR3 DNA reads as TGTGCCAGCAGCCAAGATGGCGGGAGGGCAGTCACCGGGGAGCTGTTTTTT. The V call is TRBV4-2, the J call TRBJ2-2, with 9 bases that match TRBD2. The CDR3 spans 17 residues. Germline trimming cut 0 bases from V and 4 bases from J; bases unmatched to any gene: 6. The germline CDR1 and CDR2 sequences are LGHNA and YNFKEQ.

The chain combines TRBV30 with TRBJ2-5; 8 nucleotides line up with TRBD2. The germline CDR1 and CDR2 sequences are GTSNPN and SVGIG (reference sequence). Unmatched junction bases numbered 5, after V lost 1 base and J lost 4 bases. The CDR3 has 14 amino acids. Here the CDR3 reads CAWSELRGGETQYF. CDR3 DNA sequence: TGTGCCTGGAGTGAGCTACGGGGGGGAGAGACCCAGTACTTC.

In nucleotides, the CDR3 is TGTGCCAGCAGCTTCGGGACAGCCCAAGAGACCCAGTACTTC. Protein: CASSFGTAQETQYF. The chain uses TRBV7-9 and TRBJ2-5, with 7 bases identical to TRBD1. Looked up from germline, CDR1 is SEHNR and CDR2 is FQNEAQ (reference sequence). The V segment lost 3 bases and the J segment 1 base; nucleotides outside the gene matches: 2. The CDR3 sequence is 14 residues long.

The DNA of the CDR3 is TGTGCCAGCAGCTTGGGGACTAGCGATTACACAGATACGCAGTATTTT. As protein: CASSLGTSDYTDTQYF. This chain links TRBV5-4 with TRBJ2-3; 9 bases match TRBD2. The V and J ends lost 0 bases and 2 bases, in that order; junction bases with no gene match: 4. There are 16 residues in the CDR3. Per the germline V gene, CDR1 is SGHNT and CDR2 is YYREEE (reference sequence).

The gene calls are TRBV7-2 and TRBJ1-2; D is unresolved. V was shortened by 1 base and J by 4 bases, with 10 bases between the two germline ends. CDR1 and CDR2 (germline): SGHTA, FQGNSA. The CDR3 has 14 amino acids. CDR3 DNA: TGTGCCAGCAGCTTAGGCGGGGTCAGCTATGGCTACACCTTC. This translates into CASSLGGVSYGYTF.

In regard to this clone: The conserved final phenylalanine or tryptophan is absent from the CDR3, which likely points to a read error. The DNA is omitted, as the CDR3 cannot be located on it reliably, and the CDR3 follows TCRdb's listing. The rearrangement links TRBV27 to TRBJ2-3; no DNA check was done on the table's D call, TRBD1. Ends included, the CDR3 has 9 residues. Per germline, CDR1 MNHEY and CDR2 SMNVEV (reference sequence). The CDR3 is CASTISTGS.

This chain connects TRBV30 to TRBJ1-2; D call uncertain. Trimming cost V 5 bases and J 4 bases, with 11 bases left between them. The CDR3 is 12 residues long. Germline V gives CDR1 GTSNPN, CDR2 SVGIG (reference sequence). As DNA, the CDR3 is TGTGCCTGGGAGGGCCCAGCCTATGGCTACACCTTC. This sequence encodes CAWEGPAYGYTF.

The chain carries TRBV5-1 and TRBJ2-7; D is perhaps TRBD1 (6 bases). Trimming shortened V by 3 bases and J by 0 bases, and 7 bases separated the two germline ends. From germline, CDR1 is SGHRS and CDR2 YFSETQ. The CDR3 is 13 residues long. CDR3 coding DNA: TGCGCCAGCAGCTCGGACAGCTCCTACGAGCAGTACTTC. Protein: CASSSDSSYEQYF.

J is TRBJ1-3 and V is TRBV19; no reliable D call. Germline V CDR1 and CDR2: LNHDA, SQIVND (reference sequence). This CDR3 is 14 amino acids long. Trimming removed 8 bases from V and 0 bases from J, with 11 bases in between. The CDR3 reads CASGGGLSGNTIYF. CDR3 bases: TGTGCCAGTGGAGGCGGACTCTCTGGAAACACCATATATTTT. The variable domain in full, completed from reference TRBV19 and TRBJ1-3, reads DGGITQSPKYLFRKEGQNVTLSCEQNLNHDAMYWYRQDPGQGLRLIYYSQIVNDFQKGDIAEGYSVSREKKESFPLTVTSAQKNPTAFYLCASGGGLSGNTIYFGEGSWLTVV.

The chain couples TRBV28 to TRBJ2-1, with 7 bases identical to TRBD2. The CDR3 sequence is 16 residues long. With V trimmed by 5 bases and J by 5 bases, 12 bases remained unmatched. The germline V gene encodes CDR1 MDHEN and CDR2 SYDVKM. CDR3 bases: TGTGCCAGCAGTCTTCCCTTGGCTAGCGGAAACAATGAGCAGTTCTTC. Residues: CASSLPLASGNNEQFF. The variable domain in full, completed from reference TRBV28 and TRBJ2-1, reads DVKVTQSSRYLVKRTGEKVFLECVQDMDHENMFWYRQDPGLGLRLIYFSYDVKMKEKGDIPEGYSVSREKKERFSLILESASTNQTSMYLCASSLPLASGNNEQFFGPGTRLTVL.

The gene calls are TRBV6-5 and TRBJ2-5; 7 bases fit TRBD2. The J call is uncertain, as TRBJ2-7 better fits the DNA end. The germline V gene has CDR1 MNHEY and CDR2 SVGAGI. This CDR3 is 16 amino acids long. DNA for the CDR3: TGTGCCAGCAGTTCCCTAGGGATCGGGAGGAACTACGAGCAGTACTTC. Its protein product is CASSSLGIGRNYEQYF.

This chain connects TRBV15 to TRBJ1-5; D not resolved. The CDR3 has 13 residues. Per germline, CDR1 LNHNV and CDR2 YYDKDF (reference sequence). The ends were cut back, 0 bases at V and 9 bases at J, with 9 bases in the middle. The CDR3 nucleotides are TGTGCCACCAGCAGAGATTCCGGGAGGCCCCAGCATTTT. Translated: CATSRDSGRPQHF.

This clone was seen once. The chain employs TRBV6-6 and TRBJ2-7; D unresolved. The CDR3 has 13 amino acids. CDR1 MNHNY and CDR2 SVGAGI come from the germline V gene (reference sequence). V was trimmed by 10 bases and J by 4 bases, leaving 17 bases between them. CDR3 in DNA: TGTGCCATGGCCAGTGGGCTCGGATACGAGCAGTACTTC. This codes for CAMASGLGYEQYF.

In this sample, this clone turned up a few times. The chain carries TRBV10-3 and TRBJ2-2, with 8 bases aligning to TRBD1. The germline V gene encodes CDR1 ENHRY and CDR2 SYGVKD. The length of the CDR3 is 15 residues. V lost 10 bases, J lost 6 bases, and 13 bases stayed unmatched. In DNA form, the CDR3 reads TGTGCCACCACCGGACAGGGCGAGGGGGCCGGGGAGCTGTTTTTT. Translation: CATTGQGEGAGELFF.

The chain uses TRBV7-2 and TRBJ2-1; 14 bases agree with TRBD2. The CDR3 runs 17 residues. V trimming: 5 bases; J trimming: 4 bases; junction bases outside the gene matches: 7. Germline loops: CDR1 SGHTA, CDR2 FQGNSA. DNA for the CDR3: TGTGCCAGCAGCGCGACTAGCGGGAGGGCCTTTTACAATGAGCAGTTCTTC. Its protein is CASSATSGRAFYNEQFF.

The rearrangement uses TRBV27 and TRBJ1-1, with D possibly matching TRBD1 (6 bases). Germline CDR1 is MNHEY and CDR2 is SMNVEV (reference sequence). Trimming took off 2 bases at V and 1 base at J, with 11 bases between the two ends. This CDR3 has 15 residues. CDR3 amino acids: CASSLGGWGNTEAFF. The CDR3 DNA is TGTGCCAGCAGTTTAGGGGGCTGGGGGAACACTGAAGCTTTCTTT.